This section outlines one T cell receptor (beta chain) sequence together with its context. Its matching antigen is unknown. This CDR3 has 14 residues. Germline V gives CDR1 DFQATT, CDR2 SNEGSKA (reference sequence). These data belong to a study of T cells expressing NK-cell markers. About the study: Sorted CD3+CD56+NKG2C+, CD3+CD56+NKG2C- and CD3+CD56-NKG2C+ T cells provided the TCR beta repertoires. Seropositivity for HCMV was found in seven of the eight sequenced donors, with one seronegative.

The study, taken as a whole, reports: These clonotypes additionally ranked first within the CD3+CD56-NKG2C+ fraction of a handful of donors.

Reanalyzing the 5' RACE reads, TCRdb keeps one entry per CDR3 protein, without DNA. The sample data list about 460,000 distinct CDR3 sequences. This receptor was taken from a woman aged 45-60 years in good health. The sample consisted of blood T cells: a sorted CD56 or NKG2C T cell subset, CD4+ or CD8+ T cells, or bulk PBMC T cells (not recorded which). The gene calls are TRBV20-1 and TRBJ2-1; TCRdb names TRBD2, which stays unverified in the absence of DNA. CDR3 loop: CSAQREGLANEQFF.